This TCR beta chain was retrieved from a study of CD8 T cells in ankylosing spondylitis. TCRdb reprocessed the 5' RACE reads via MiXCR and lists one record per CDR3 protein. Of 200,000 to 250,000 distinct CDR3 sequences listed, 5.5% to 7.5% were seen once; the top ten hold about 14%. Whole-study findings and limits: Some of the motif variants had earlier been found in reactive arthritis patients' fluid and blood. Made up of about eight highly homologous variants, a TCR beta motif appeared characteristic of ankylosing spondylitis blood.

Trimming pared 3 bases from V and 0 bases from J, leaving 6 bases between. This CDR3 spans 15 amino acids. This clonotype showed up many times. Its antigen is not known. The sequenced sample was blood, either unsorted or a sorted T cell fraction (not recorded which). J is TRBJ2-6 and V is TRBV12-3 or TRBV12-4; D remains unclear. The source is a male donor with ankylosing spondylitis. In nucleotides, the CDR3 is TGTGCCAGCAGTTTTAGGCGCTCTGGGGCCAACGTCCTGACTTTC. Protein sequence: CASSFRRSGANVLTF.